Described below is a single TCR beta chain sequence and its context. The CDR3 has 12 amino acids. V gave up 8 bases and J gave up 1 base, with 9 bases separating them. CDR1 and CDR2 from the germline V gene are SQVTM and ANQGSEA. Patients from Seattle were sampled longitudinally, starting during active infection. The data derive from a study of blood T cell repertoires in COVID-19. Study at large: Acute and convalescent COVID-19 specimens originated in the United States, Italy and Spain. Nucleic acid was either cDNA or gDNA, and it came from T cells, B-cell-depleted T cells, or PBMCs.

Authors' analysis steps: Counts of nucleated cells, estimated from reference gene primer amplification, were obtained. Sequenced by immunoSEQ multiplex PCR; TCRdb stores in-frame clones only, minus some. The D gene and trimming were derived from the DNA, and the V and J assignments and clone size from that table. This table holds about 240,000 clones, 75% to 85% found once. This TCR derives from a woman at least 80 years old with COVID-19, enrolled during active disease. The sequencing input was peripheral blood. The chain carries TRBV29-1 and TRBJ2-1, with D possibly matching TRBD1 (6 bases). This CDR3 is CSFRGSYNEQFF. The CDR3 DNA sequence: TGCAGCTTTAGGGGGTCCTACAATGAGCAGTTCTTC.